The TCR beta chain described here comes from a study of OX40 agonist ivuxolimab in advanced cancers. The CDR3 has 11 residues. V dropped 3 bases and J dropped 6 bases, with 5 bases sitting between them. The germline V gene has CDR1 SQVTM and CDR2 ANQGSEA. Produced via immunoSEQ multiplex PCR; TCRdb's table is partial and in-frame only. The table shows over 55,000 clones, with roughly 84% occurring only once. The chain recombines TRBV29-1 with TRBJ2-2; D is uncertain. The sample consisted of CD4+ or CD8+ T cells sorted from blood, taken in a trial of the OX40 agonist ivuxolimab. The TCR was taken from an adult with an advanced solid tumor such as melanoma, head and neck, liver or kidney cancer. This CDR3 is CSVERAGELFF. DNA for the CDR3: TGCAGCGTTGAGCGAGCCGGGGAGCTGTTTTTT.